The T cell receptor (beta chain) under discussion was sequenced for a study of human T cells and chemical hapten exposure. Indicated time point: patch test 1, 2 weeks after DPC sensitization. Treatment defined: therapeutic diphenylcyclopropenone sensitization with weekly scalp DPC. Donors, patients with alopecia ranging from 18 to 70 years old and judged suitable for DPC, provided samples. Unique molecular identifiers were linked by the library to individual cDNA molecules. Each CDR3 protein gets one entry after TCRdb re-called the RACE reads with MiXCR. This table holds roughly 82,000 distinct CDR3 sequences, 12% found once. This clonotype rates as medium-sized. The CDR3 has 16 amino acids.

J is TRBJ2-4 and V is TRBV21-1; the table names TRBD1, a call not compared with the DNA. TRBV21-1 is a recognized pseudogene. The receptor was isolated from a woman aged 55-75 years with alopecia areata. Some clones in this sample may be carry-over from other donors' samples. The specimen comprised whole blood, sampled in connection with sensitization to the hapten diphenylcyclopropenone (DPC). CDR3 coding DNA: TGTGCCAGCAGCAAAGCTCAGGGCTTAGTCAAAAACATTCAGTACTTC. Protein sequence: CASSKAQGLVKNIQYF.